One sample yielded the 13 T cell receptor beta chains listed below, sequenced in a study of blood T cell repertoires in COVID-19 (dated by TCRdb to 2019 to 2021). The library was prepared using the immunoSEQ multiplex PCR assay. In TCRdb, the immuneACCESS table is reduced to in-frame sequences with V and J assigned. These tables do not hold every clone; where another copy was compared, an unresolved V gene accounts for under half, and the others remain unexplained. The sample yields more than 200,000 clones; approximately 88% were counted once. Of the sample, around 3.6% is held by the ten largest clones. Sequenced sample: PBMCs or T cells enriched from blood (not recorded which). The receptors come from a woman in her twenties or thirties who had been exposed to COVID-19.

The V call is TRBV6-5, the J call TRBJ2-2, with D uncertain. The CDR3 consists of 14 residues. Between the trimmed V and J ends, which lost 0 bases and 3 bases, there was a span of 5 bases. CDR1 is MNHEY, CDR2 SVGAGI, per germline. The chain's CDR3 is CASSYSAYTGELFF. The DNA of the CDR3 is TGTGCCAGCAGTTACTCAGCTTACACCGGGGAGCTGTTTTTT.

The chain links TRBV6-1 to TRBJ2-2, with TRBD1 matching 9 bases. Germline CDR1 is MNHNS and CDR2 is SASEGT. J was trimmed by 9 bases and V by 1 base; bases with no gene match: 6. The CDR3 loop spans 15 amino acids. The DNA for the CDR3 is TGTGCCAGCAGTGAAGTGGGGACAGGGTTCCGGGAGCTGTTTTTT. This encodes CASSEVGTGFRELFF.

The chain employs TRBV11-2 and TRBJ2-7; 9 bases line up with TRBD2. In germline, CDR1 is SGHAT, CDR2 FQNNGV. V lost 3 bases to trimming and J lost 2 bases; unmatched junction nucleotides: 8. CDR3 length equals 16 residues. The CDR3 DNA reads TGTGCCAGCAGCTTGACCTCAACTAGCGGGCCCTACGAGCAGTACTTC. Protein: CASSLTSTSGPYEQYF.

Only a few counts were recorded for this clone. This chain's CDR3 is CASSPRDRKTGELFF. The CDR3 nucleotides are TGTGCCAGCAGCCCCCGGGACAGGAAGACCGGGGAGCTGTTTTTT. The rearrangement uses TRBV6-5 and TRBJ2-2; TRBD1 agrees at 8 bases. After removal of 6 bases from V and 5 bases from J, the junction contained 8 bases not matched to a gene. The CDR3 has 15 amino acids. CDR1 is MNHEY, CDR2 SVGAGI, per germline.

V gene TRBV5-1 combines with J gene TRBJ1-2; 7 nucleotides align to TRBD1. Germline CDR1 SGHRS, CDR2 YFSETQ. The V gene end was trimmed by 2 bases and the J gene end by 8 bases; junction bases not matched to a gene: 6. CDR3 length equals 13 residues. Here the CDR3 DNA reads TGCGCCAGCAGCTTACAGGGGCTCGACGGCTACACCTTC. It encodes CASSLQGLDGYTF.

J is TRBJ1-2 and V is TRBV28, with D unresolved. The CDR3 loop spans 15 amino acids. CDR1 and CDR2 (germline): MDHEN, SYDVKM. Trimming shortened V by 2 bases and J by 4 bases, and 14 bases separated the two germline ends. CDR3 sequence: CASSLPADWSYGYTF. CDR3 coding DNA: TGTGCCAGCAGTTTACCCGCGGACTGGAGCTATGGCTACACCTTC.

V is TRBV11-2 and J is TRBJ2-5; 11 nucleotides align to TRBD2. Germline lookup yields CDR1 SGHAT and CDR2 FQNNGV. CDR3 size: 17 residues. V lost 0 bases, J lost 0 bases, and 3 bases stayed unmatched. In DNA, the CDR3 is TGTGCCAGCAGCTTAGATTGGGGACTAGCGGACCAAGAGACCCAGTACTTC. Translating it yields CASSLDWGLADQETQYF. Using reference TRBV11-2 and TRBJ2-5 for the parts outside the CDR3, the full variable domain is EAGVAQSPRYKIIEKRQSVAFWCNPISGHATLYWYQQILGQGPKLLIQFQNNGVVDDSQLPKDRFSAERLKGVDSTLKIQPAKLEDSAVYLCASSLDWGLADQETQYFGPGTRLLVL.

The gene calls are TRBV3-1 (or the pseudogene TRBV3-2) and TRBJ2-1; D uncertain. With 4 bases removed from V and 2 bases from J, the gap between germline ends came to 12 bases. CDR3 length equals 15 residues. Germline V gene lookup returns CDR1 LGHDT and CDR2 YNNKEL (reference sequence). This CDR3 reads CASSLSPTTYNEQFF. DNA for the CDR3: TGTGCCAGCAGCCTGAGTCCTACCACCTACAATGAGCAGTTCTTC.

The chain recombines TRBV9 with TRBJ1-5; no firm D call. In germline, CDR1 is SGDLS, CDR2 YYNGEE. The CDR3 contains 14 residues. The germline V and J ends were trimmed by 0 bases and 2 bases, with 6 bases remaining between them. The CDR3: CASSVGGGNQPQHF. CDR3 nucleotides: TGTGCCAGCAGCGTAGGTGGAGGCAATCAGCCCCAGCATTTT.

The chain employs TRBV3-1 (or the pseudogene TRBV3-2) and TRBJ2-1; D possibly corresponds to TRBD1 (6 bases). Per germline, CDR1 LGHDT and CDR2 YNNKEL (reference sequence). This CDR3 has 14 amino acids. Trimming cost V 1 base and J 10 bases, with 14 bases left between them. In nucleotides, the CDR3 is TGTGCCAGCAGCCAAGCCCGTACAGGGTTGGAGCAGTTCTTC. Translated: CASSQARTGLEQFF.

The chain uses TRBV10-3 and TRBJ2-1; 11 nucleotides agree with TRBD2. The germline V gene encodes CDR1 ENHRY and CDR2 SYGVKD. CDR3 length equals 16 residues. V shed 1 base and J 6 bases; nucleotides not matched to a gene: 5. The CDR3 is CAISELLAGVRNEQFF. The CDR3 nucleotides are TGTGCCATCAGTGAGTTACTAGCGGGAGTACGCAATGAGCAGTTCTTC.

The CDR3 sequence: CASSLSRGSDFPVTEAFF. The CDR3 nucleotides read TGTGCCAGCAGCCTCTCACGAGGGTCTGACTTTCCTGTCACTGAAGCTTTCTTT. This sequence joins TRBV9 and TRBJ1-1; D remains ambiguous. Trimming took 4 bases from V and 4 from J, leaving 26 bases between them. The germline V gene encodes CDR1 SGDLS and CDR2 YYNGEE. The CDR3 extends over 18 amino acids. The whole variable domain, remainder taken from reference TRBV9 and TRBJ1-1, is DSGVTQTPKHLITATGQRVTLRCSPRSGDLSVYWYQQSLDQGLQFLIQYYNGEERAKGNILERFSAQQFPDLHSELNLSSLELGDSALYFCASSLSRGSDFPVTEAFFGQGTRLTVV.

The rearrangement links TRBV5-4 to TRBJ1-6, with 8 bases that match TRBD1. The CDR3 loop spans 14 amino acids. V lost 5 bases and J lost 10; bases outside the gene matches: 8. Looked up from germline, CDR1 is SGHNT and CDR2 is YYREEE (reference sequence). CDR3 protein: CASSERQGISPLHF. CDR3 nucleotide sequence: TGTGCCAGCAGTGAAAGACAGGGGATCTCACCCCTCCACTTT.